Sequencing of this T cell receptor (beta chain) was carried out in a study of Graves' ophthalmopathy and Graves' hyperthyroidism. Study background: Cases classed as stable hyperthyroidism had no ophthalmopathy within 18 months of follow-up. Study results and limitations: Separation of ophthalmopathy from stable hyperthyroidism was achieved by a 13-signature model, at about 89% sensitivity and approximately 84% specificity. Most clonotypes expanded in thyroid above 0.001 frequency were present in blood too.

As the template, RNA transcripts were used to amplify TCR beta CDR3 regions. Second-round multiplex PCR came after first-round RT-PCR with HTBI primers. TCRdb passed the multiplex PCR reads through MiXCR, listing each CDR3 protein once. The table has around 1.1 million distinct CDR3 sequences, 36% seen once. CDR3 length: 12 amino acids. Per the germline V gene, CDR1 is DFQATT and CDR2 is SNEGSKA (reference sequence). This clonotype was found many times. Its antigen is not known. The junction differs from germline at one of its ends, possibly a read error. This rearrangement joins TRBV20-1 to TRBJ1-1, with TRBD1 matching over 7 bases. The receptor was derived from an adult man with Graves' hyperthyroidism. Input material: peripheral blood or thyroid tissue (not recorded which). The CDR3 nucleotides read TGCAGTGCTAGAGATCCGCCGGACAGGTGGGTCTTT. Its protein is CSARDPPDRWVF.